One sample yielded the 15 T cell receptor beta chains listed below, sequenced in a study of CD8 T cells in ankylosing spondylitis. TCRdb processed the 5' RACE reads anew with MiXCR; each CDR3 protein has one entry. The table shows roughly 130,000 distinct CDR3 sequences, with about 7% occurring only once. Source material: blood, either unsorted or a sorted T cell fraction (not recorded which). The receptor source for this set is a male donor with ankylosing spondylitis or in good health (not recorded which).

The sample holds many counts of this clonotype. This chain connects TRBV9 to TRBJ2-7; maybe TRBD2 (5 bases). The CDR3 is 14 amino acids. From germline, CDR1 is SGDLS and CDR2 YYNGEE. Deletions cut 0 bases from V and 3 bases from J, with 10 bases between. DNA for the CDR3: TGTGCCAGCAGCGTAGGTGGCGGACTCTACGAGCAGTACTTC. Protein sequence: CASSVGGGLYEQYF.

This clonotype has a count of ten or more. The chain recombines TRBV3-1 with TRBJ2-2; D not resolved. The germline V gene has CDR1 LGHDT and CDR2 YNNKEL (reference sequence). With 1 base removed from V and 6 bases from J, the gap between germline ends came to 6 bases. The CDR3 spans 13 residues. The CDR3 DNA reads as TGTGCCAGCAGCCAAGTACTGTCCGGGGAGCTGTTTTTT. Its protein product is CASSQVLSGELFF.

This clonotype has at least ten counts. CDR3: CASARDYLKNTGELFF. CDR3 nucleotide sequence: TGTGCCAGCGCCCGGGACTACCTAAAGAACACCGGGGAGCTGTTTTTT. The chain uses TRBV2 and TRBJ2-2, with 7 bases lining up with TRBD2. Trimming removed 8 bases from V and 1 base from J; junction bases left unmatched: 10. Germline values: CDR1 SNHLY, CDR2 FYNNEI. This CDR3 region has 16 residues.

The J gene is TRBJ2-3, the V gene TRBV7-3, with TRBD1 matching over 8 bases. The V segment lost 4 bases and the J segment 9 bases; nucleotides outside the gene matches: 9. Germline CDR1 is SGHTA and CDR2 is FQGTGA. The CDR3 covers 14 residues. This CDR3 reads CASSSDRGPNTQYF. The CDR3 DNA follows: TGTGCCAGCAGCTCCGACAGGGGTCCAAACACGCAGTATTTT.

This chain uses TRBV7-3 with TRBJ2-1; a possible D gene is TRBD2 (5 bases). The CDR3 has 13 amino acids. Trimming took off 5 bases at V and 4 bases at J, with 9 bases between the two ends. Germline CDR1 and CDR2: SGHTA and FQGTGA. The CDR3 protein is CASSRRGYNEQFF. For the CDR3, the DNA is TGTGCCAGCAGCCGTCGGGGATACAATGAGCAGTTCTTC.

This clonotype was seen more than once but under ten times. The CDR3 DNA reads TGCAGTGCCCACGGGTGGGAGTATAGCAATCAGCCCCAGCATTTT. As protein: CSAHGWEYSNQPQHF. The J gene is TRBJ1-5, the V gene TRBV20-1; D is unclear. Germline CDR1 DFQATT, CDR2 SNEGSKA (reference sequence). The CDR3 length is 15 residues. V was clipped by 6 bases and J by 0 bases, with 15 bases between them.

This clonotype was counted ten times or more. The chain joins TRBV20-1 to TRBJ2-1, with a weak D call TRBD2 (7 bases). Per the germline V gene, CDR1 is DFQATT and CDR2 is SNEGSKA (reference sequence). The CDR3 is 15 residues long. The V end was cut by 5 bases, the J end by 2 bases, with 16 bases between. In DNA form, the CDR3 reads TGCAGTGCTGGTGGGGGGGCGGCCGCCTACAATGAGCAGTTCTTC. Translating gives CSAGGGAAAYNEQFF.

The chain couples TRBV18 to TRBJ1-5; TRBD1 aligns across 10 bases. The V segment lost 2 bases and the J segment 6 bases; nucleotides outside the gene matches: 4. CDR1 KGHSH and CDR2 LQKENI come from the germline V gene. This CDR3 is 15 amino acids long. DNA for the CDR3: TGTGCCAGCTCACCAGGGACAGGGGTATCTCAGCCCCAGCATTTT. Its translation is CASSPGTGVSQPQHF. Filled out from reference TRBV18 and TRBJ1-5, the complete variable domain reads NAGVMQNPRHLVRRRGQEARLRCSPMKGHSHVYWYRQLPEEGLKFMVYLQKENIIDESGMPKERFSAEFPKEGPSILRIQQVVRGDSAAYFCASSPGTGVSQPQHFGDGTRLSIL.

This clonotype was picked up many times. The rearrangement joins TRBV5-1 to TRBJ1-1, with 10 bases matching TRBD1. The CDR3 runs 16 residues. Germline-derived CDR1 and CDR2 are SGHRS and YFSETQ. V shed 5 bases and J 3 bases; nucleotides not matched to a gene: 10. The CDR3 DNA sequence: TGCGCCAGCAGGGACAGGGGGAAGACTGGGTACACTGAAGCTTTCTTT. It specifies CASRDRGKTGYTEAFF.

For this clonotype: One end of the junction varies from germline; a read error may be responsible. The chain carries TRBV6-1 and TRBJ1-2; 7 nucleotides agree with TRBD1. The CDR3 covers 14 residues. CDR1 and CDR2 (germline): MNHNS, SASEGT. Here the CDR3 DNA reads TGTGCCAGCAGTGAATTACAGGGGTTGGATGGCTCCACCTTC. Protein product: CASSELQGLDGSTF.

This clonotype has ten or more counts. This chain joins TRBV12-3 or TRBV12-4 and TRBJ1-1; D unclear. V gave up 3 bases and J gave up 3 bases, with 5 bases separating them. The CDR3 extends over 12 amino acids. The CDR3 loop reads CASSFGDTEAFF. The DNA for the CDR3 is TGTGCCAGCAGTTTTGGAGACACTGAAGCTTTCTTT.

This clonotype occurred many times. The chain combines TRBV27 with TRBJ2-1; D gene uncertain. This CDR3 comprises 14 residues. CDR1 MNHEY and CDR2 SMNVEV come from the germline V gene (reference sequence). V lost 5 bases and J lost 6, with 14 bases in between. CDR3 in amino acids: CASSPPGGSNEQFF. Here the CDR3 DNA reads TGTGCCAGCAGTCCTCCCGGTGGGTCCAATGAGCAGTTCTTC.

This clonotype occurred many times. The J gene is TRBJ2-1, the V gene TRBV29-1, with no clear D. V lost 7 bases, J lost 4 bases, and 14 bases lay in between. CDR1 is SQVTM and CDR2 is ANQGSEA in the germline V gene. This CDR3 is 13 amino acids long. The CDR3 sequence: CSARRDGYNEQFF. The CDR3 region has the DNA TGCAGCGCCCGAAGAGACGGATACAATGAGCAGTTCTTC.

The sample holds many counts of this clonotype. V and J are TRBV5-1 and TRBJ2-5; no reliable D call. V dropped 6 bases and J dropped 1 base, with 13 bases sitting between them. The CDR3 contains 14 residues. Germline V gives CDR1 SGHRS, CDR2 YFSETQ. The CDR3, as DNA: TGCGCCAGCATGAGAGACGGCCTCCAAGAGACCCAGTACTTC. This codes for CASMRDGLQETQYF.

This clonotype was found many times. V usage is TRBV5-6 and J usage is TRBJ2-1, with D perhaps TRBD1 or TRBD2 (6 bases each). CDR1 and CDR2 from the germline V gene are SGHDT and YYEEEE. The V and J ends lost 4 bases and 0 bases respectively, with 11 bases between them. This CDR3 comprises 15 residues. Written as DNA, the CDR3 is TGTGCCAGCAGCCGCGGGACACCCTCCTACAATGAGCAGTTCTTC. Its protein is CASSRGTPSYNEQFF.